These 10 T cell receptor beta chains came from one sample sequenced in a study of spatial heterogeneity in lung cancer. TCRdb re-analysed the 5' RACE reads in MiXCR, keeping a single row per CDR3 protein. Among approximately 2,700 distinct CDR3 sequences listed, around 47% were seen once. Time point denoted: sample taken at primary tumor resection. These receptors' targets are unknown. Study findings and constraints: Tumor mutation count correlated with how many alpha and beta TCRs expanded intratumorally.

The sample here was lung tumor tissue, taken at surgery. All receptors come from a male donor with early-stage non-small cell lung cancer.

Here the CDR3 reads CAIRAGLAGYNEQFF. CDR3 sequence (DNA): TGTGCCATCAGGGCAGGACTAGCGGGGTACAATGAGCAGTTCTTC. The rearrangement uses TRBV10-3 and TRBJ2-1, with 12 bases that match TRBD2. This CDR3 is 15 amino acids long. V trimming: 6 bases; J trimming: 4 bases; junction bases outside the gene matches: 4. Germline CDR1 is ENHRY and CDR2 is SYGVKD.

J is TRBJ1-2 and V is TRBV4-3; D ambiguous. Germline CDR1 is LGHNA and CDR2 is YSLEER. Trimming left V 4 bases short and J 0 bases short, with 24 bases between. CDR3 length equals 19 residues. The CDR3 DNA sequence: TGCGCCAGCAGCCCGATCTTATCCCTGGCGGCCGAAGCTAACTATGGCTACACCTTC. Encoded protein: CASSPILSLAAEANYGYTF.

The chain employs TRBV6-5 and TRBJ2-5; D is perhaps TRBD1 (6 bases). Looked up from germline, CDR1 is MNHEY and CDR2 is SVGAGI. V was shortened by 0 bases and J by 0 bases, with 8 bases between the two germline ends. This CDR3 comprises 15 residues. The CDR3 DNA reads TGTGCCAGCAGTTACTCAGCAGGGGACCAAGAGACCCAGTACTTC. Amino acids: CASSYSAGDQETQYF.

The V gene is TRBV6-5, the J gene TRBJ1-5, with TRBD1 identical over 7 bases. Germline trimming cut 0 bases from V and 4 bases from J; bases unmatched to any gene: 3. The CDR3 totals 15 residues. Germline lookup yields CDR1 MNHEY and CDR2 SVGAGI. CDR3 sequence reads: CASSYSWTGNQPQHF. In nucleotides, the CDR3 is TGTGCCAGCAGTTACTCTTGGACAGGTAATCAGCCCCAGCATTTT.

The chain is built from TRBV10-3 and TRBJ1-1; 8 nucleotides agree with TRBD1. Germline values: CDR1 ENHRY, CDR2 SYGVKD. The ends lost 0 bases at V and 5 bases at J; junction bases unmatched: 8. The CDR3 spans 16 residues. The CDR3 DNA reads as TGTGCCATCAGTGAGTCGACCAGGGGGCAAGAGACTGAAGCTTTCTTT. Translation gives CAISESTRGQETEAFF.

This clonotype appeared a single time. J is TRBJ1-1 and V is TRBV9; D unclear. Germline CDR1 reads SGDLS; CDR2 reads YYNGEE. The germline V and J ends were trimmed by 0 bases and 1 base, with 10 bases remaining between them. The CDR3 runs to 15 residues. The CDR3, as DNA: TGTGCCAGCAGCGTAGATCCCGGCAGGAACACTGAAGCTTTCTTT. Residues: CASSVDPGRNTEAFF.

This clonotype has just a few counts. This rearrangement joins TRBV27 to TRBJ2-5; D gene uncertain. V was clipped by 3 bases and J by 4 bases, with 9 bases between them. The CDR3 contains 13 residues. Germline assignment: CDR1 MNHEY and CDR2 SMNVEV (reference sequence). The DNA of the CDR3 is TGTGCCAGCAGTTTTTATCCCGCAGAGACCCAGTACTTC. Translation gives CASSFYPAETQYF.

This clonotype is categorized as medium-sized. This chain connects TRBV7-2 to TRBJ2-7; tentative D call: TRBD2 (5 bases). Per germline, CDR1 SGHTA and CDR2 FQGNSA. Trimming removed 2 bases from V and 2 bases from J, with 10 bases in between. The CDR3 totals 14 residues. In DNA, the CDR3 is TGTGCCAGCAGCTTAACAAGCGGAACCTACGAGCAGTACTTC. It translates to CASSLTSGTYEQYF.

The V gene is TRBV5-1, the J gene TRBJ2-1; D is undetermined. V lost 0 bases, J lost 1 base, and 11 bases lay in between. The germline CDR1 and CDR2 sequences are SGHRS and YFSETQ. The CDR3 has 16 residues. The CDR3 spells CASSLEGRTSYNEQFF. Written as DNA, the CDR3 is TGCGCCAGCAGCTTGGAGGGTAGAACGTCCTACAATGAGCAGTTCTTC.

In its sample, this clonotype is medium-sized (0.01 to 0.1%). The chain carries TRBV7-2 and TRBJ2-2; 9 nucleotides align to TRBD2. V shed 1 base, J shed 6 bases, and the junction held 3 bases outside the gene matches. The CDR3 contains 15 residues. The germline V gene encodes CDR1 SGHTA and CDR2 FQGNSA. The CDR3 loop is CASSLGSGRSGELFF. CDR3 DNA: TGTGCCAGCAGCTTAGGGAGCGGGAGGTCCGGGGAGCTGTTTTTT.